This T cell receptor beta chain was identified in a study of T cells in Graves' hyperthyroidism and ophthalmopathy. This clonotype showed up many times. Antigen specificity is unknown. Exclusions: uncontrolled infection, other autoimmune disease, pregnancy, lactation. Orbital computed tomography, thyroid ultrasound, serum thyroxine and TRAb, and clinical symptoms together informed the diagnoses. What was amplified from RNA transcripts were TCR beta CDR3 regions. The TCR CDR3 first-round RT-PCR relied on the HTBI primer set. MiXCR was run by TCRdb on the multiplex PCR reads, yielding one entry per CDR3 protein. The top ten clones hold over 15% of a sample with around 620,000 distinct CDR3 sequences, just over 45% of them seen once. Overall study findings and caveats: By a 13 V-J model, ophthalmopathy was set apart from stable hyperthyroidism. The majority of expanded thyroid clonotypes above 0.001 also appeared in blood.

Source material: peripheral blood or thyroid tissue (not recorded which). The TCR comes from an adult woman with Graves' disease, either hyperthyroidism or ophthalmopathy (not recorded which).

For the CDR3, the DNA is TGTGCCAGCAGCCAAGATTCAGAATGGATCCCTGAAGCTTTCTTT. It encodes CASSQDSEWIPEAFF. The chain recombines TRBV14 with TRBJ1-1, with D hard to call. V lost 0 bases to trimming and J lost 6 bases, with 14 bases between them. The CDR3 contains 15 residues. Per the germline V gene, CDR1 is SGHDN and CDR2 is FVKESK.